The TCR beta chain described here comes from a study of regulatory T cells in long-lasting Graves disease. Study outcomes and limitations: Persistent disease samples used TRBV28, TRBJ1-2 and TRBJ2-5 preferentially.

Trimming removed 4 bases from V and 1 base from J; junction bases left unmatched: 6. This CDR3 has 17 residues. The germline gives CDR1 SQVTM, CDR2 ANQGSEA. Time point meaning: newly diagnosed GD, antithyroid drugs for less than 3 months. Following extraction of RNA from PBMCs, that RNA was used to make the TCR library. It was American Thyroid Association guidelines that determined Graves' disease diagnosis. In this cohort, patients came from an endocrinology department located in Xi'an, China. Peripheral blood, roughly 8.1 milliliters of it, was drawn into EDTA tubes. This clonotype was recorded many times. Its antigen is not identified. The authors built TCR beta libraries using iRepertoire HTBI primers and Arm-PCR of CDR3 regions. One entry per CDR3 protein, called by TCRdb with MiXCR from the multiplex PCR reads. The sample has hundreds of thousands of distinct CDR3 sequences; about a sixth are singletons.

V and J are TRBV29-1 and TRBJ2-1, with TRBD2 matching over 14 bases. This clonotype was obtained from a female donor with Graves disease. This specimen consisted of peripheral blood mononuclear cells (PBMCs), obtained at new diagnosis, from a patient treated with antithyroid drugs. DNA for the CDR3: TGCAGCGTTGGAGGGACTAGCGGGAGCCCATCCTACAATGAGCAGTTCTTC. This gives the protein CSVGGTSGSPSYNEQFF.